These 20 T cell receptor beta chains share one sample of origin, sequenced in a study of OX40 agonist ivuxolimab in advanced cancers. Method: immunoSEQ multiplex PCR; TCRdb's copy keeps in-frame clones and lacks some. The sample carries under 95,000 clones, approximately 93% recorded once. The sample in question was CD4+ or CD8+ T cells sorted from blood, obtained in a trial of the OX40 agonist ivuxolimab. Every receptor here comes from an adult with an advanced solid tumor such as melanoma, head and neck, liver or kidney cancer.

The chain combines TRBV13 with TRBJ2-7, with 7 bases that match TRBD1. The germline gives CDR1 PRHDT, CDR2 FYEKMQ (reference sequence). The CDR3 totals 15 residues. After removal of 4 bases from V and 6 bases from J, the junction contained 12 bases not matched to a gene. Here the CDR3 reads CASSSDRAIRFEQYF. CDR3 nucleotides: TGTGCCAGCAGCTCTGACAGGGCAATCCGGTTCGAGCAGTACTTC.

The chain couples TRBV7-3 to TRBJ2-5, with 8 nucleotides matching TRBD2. The length of the CDR3 is 15 residues. Germline loops: CDR1 SGHTA, CDR2 FQGTGA. Unmatched junction bases numbered 3, after V lost 2 bases and J lost 1 base. CDR3 nucleotide sequence: TGTGCCAGCAGCTTATACGCGGGGGGCCAAGAGACCCAGTACTTC. It translates to CASSLYAGGQETQYF.

This chain uses TRBV12-5 with TRBJ2-5; D call uncertain. This CDR3 spans 12 amino acids. Germline V gene lookup returns CDR1 LGHNT and CDR2 FRNRAP. V was pared by 6 bases and J by 4 bases, with 9 bases between. The CDR3 protein is CASGPGGETQYF. The CDR3 DNA sequence: TGTGCTAGTGGGCCAGGTGGAGAGACCCAGTACTTC.

V and J are TRBV2 and TRBJ1-3; D unclear. The CDR3 sequence is 10 residues long. Germline V lookup: CDR1 SNHLY, CDR2 FYNNEI. With 8 bases removed from V and 4 bases from J, the gap between germline ends came to 3 bases. CDR3 in DNA: TGTGCCAGCTCCGGAAACACCATATATTTT. It translates to CASSGNTIYF. Full variable domain (remainder filled in from reference TRBV2 and TRBJ1-3): EPEVTQTPSHQVTQMGQEVILRCVPISNHLYFYWYRQILGQKVEFLVSFYNNEISEKSEIFDDQFSVERPDGSNFTLKIRSTKLEDSAMYFCASSGNTIYFGEGSWLTVV.

CDR3 residues: CATQKNTEAFF. For the CDR3, the DNA is TGTGCCACACAGAAGAACACTGAAGCTTTCTTT. This rearrangement joins TRBV27 to TRBJ1-1; no firm D call. CDR3 length equals 11 residues. The V and J ends lost 10 bases and 1 base respectively, with 7 bases between them. Germline V CDR1 and CDR2: MNHEY, SMNVEV (reference sequence).

The chain uses TRBV2 and TRBJ1-2; D is undetermined. This CDR3 region has 11 residues. Germline CDR1 is SNHLY and CDR2 is FYNNEI. CDR3 bases: TGTGCTCCTGGCACTAACTATGGCTACACCTTC. It translates to CAPGTNYGYTF.

The V gene is TRBV11-2, the J gene TRBJ2-2; TRBD1 matches 8 bases. CDR1 and CDR2 from the germline V gene are SGHAT and FQNNGV. V trimming: 3 bases; J trimming: 0 bases; junction bases outside the gene matches: 3. CDR3 length equals 16 residues. In DNA form, the CDR3 reads TGTGCCAGCAGCTTGTGGGACAGGACGAACACCGGGGAGCTGTTTTTT. Amino acid sequence: CASSLWDRTNTGELFF.

J is TRBJ2-7 and V is TRBV11-2, with D uncertain. With 4 bases removed from V and 0 bases from J, the gap between germline ends came to 7 bases. The CDR3 covers 13 residues. CDR1 is SGHAT and CDR2 is FQNNGV in the germline V gene. CDR3: CASSYSSSYEQYF. The CDR3 DNA reads as TGTGCCAGCAGCTACTCTAGCTCCTACGAGCAGTACTTC.

This chain links TRBV19 with TRBJ2-1, with 8 bases identical to TRBD2. This CDR3 has 13 amino acids. The V segment lost 4 bases and the J segment 9 bases; nucleotides outside the gene matches: 5. Germline loops: CDR1 LNHDA, CDR2 SQIVND (reference sequence). CDR3 region: CASSTLAGGEQFF. The CDR3, as DNA: TGTGCCAGTAGTACCCTAGCGGGCGGTGAGCAGTTCTTC. Supplemented by reference TRBV19 and TRBJ2-1, the full variable domain reads DGGITQSPKYLFRKEGQNVTLSCEQNLNHDAMYWYRQDPGQGLRLIYYSQIVNDFQKGDIAEGYSVSREKKESFPLTVTSAQKNPTAFYLCASSTLAGGEQFFGPGTRLTVL.

The rearrangement links TRBV14 to TRBJ1-5; TRBD1 might be the D (5 bases). Trimming removed 9 bases from V and 1 base from J, with 13 bases in between. The CDR3 is 14 amino acids. Germline assignment: CDR1 SGHDN and CDR2 FVKESK. CDR3 sequence reads: CASTNRDSNQPQHF. In DNA, the CDR3 is TGTGCCAGTACCAATCGGGACAGCAATCAGCCCCAGCATTTT.

This chain links TRBV4-1 with TRBJ2-1, with D unclear. V was trimmed by 0 bases and J by 0 bases, leaving 9 bases between them. The V gene's germline CDR1 is MGHRA and CDR2 YSYEKL. This CDR3 spans 16 amino acids. CDR3 in DNA: TGCGCCAGCAGCCAAGATCTTCCGGCCTCCTACAATGAGCAGTTCTTC. Translating it yields CASSQDLPASYNEQFF.

V is TRBV30 and J is TRBJ2-4; 8 bases line up with TRBD1. This CDR3 has 20 residues. Germline V gene lookup returns CDR1 GTSNPN and CDR2 SVGIG (reference sequence). J lost 0 bases, V lost 5 bases, and 21 bases had no gene match. For the CDR3, the DNA is TGTGCCTGGGAACGCACTTCGTGGACAGGGAGTAGGGTAGCCAAAAACATTCAGTACTTC. This gives the protein CAWERTSWTGSRVAKNIQYF.

This chain uses TRBV9 with TRBJ2-3; D not resolved. Germline V gives CDR1 SGDLS, CDR2 YYNGEE. The CDR3 contains 15 residues. Trimming cost V 3 bases and J 0 bases, with 11 bases left between them. The CDR3 region is CASSESRFSTDTQYF. The CDR3 region has the DNA TGTGCCAGCAGCGAATCTAGGTTTAGCACAGATACGCAGTATTTT.

This clone was detected once. The V gene is TRBV6-5, the J gene TRBJ2-7; D is undetermined. Germline lookup yields CDR1 MNHEY and CDR2 SVGAGI. Trimming took 6 bases from V and 2 from J, leaving 8 bases between them. There are 12 residues in the CDR3. In DNA form, the CDR3 reads TGTGCCAGCAGCGAAGGACCCTACGAGCAGTACTTC. Its translation: CASSEGPYEQYF.

This clone was seen just once. V and J are TRBV27 and TRBJ2-1; TRBD2 is a possible D gene (6 bases). CDR3 length: 13 amino acids. Germline V gene data show CDR1 as MNHEY and CDR2 as SMNVEV (reference sequence). Trimming pared 8 bases from V and 7 bases from J, leaving 15 bases between. CDR3 protein: CASEGGHGNEQFF. The CDR3 DNA reads as TGTGCCAGCGAGGGAGGCCATGGGAATGAGCAGTTCTTC.

The V gene is TRBV9, the J gene TRBJ2-7, with D perhaps TRBD1 (6 bases). In germline, CDR1 is SGDLS, CDR2 YYNGEE. V was trimmed by 3 bases and J by 5 bases, leaving 9 bases between them. The CDR3 extends over 12 amino acids. The CDR3 DNA is TGTGCCAGCAGCGACGGGGACAACGAGCAGTACTTC. Translation gives CASSDGDNEQYF.

The V gene is TRBV6-5, the J gene TRBJ2-7; 7 bases fit TRBD2. J was trimmed by 0 bases and V by 8 bases; bases with no gene match: 7. Germline V gives CDR1 MNHEY, CDR2 SVGAGI. This CDR3 is 14 amino acids long. The CDR3: CASSGTTNSYEQYF. DNA of the CDR3: TGTGCCAGCTCCGGGACTACGAACTCCTACGAGCAGTACTTC.

V is TRBV2 and J is TRBJ1-1, with 10 bases identical to TRBD1. Germline V gives CDR1 SNHLY, CDR2 FYNNEI. The CDR3 covers 14 residues. V shed 7 bases, J shed 3 bases, and the junction held 5 bases outside the gene matches. The CDR3 sequence is CASTDRGMDTEAFF. For the CDR3, the DNA is TGTGCCAGCACGGACAGGGGGATGGACACTGAAGCTTTCTTT. The variable domain in full, completed from reference TRBV2 and TRBJ1-1, reads EPEVTQTPSHQVTQMGQEVILRCVPISNHLYFYWYRQILGQKVEFLVSFYNNEISEKSEIFDDQFSVERPDGSNFTLKIRSTKLEDSAMYFCASTDRGMDTEAFFGQGTRLTVV.

The chain carries TRBV4-1 and TRBJ2-7, with 8 nucleotides matching TRBD2. Germline V lookup: CDR1 MGHRA, CDR2 YSYEKL. V was pared by 0 bases and J by 0 bases, with 4 bases of the junction left unmatched. This CDR3 contains 16 residues. This chain's CDR3 is CASSQELAAASYEQYF. The DNA for the CDR3 is TGCGCCAGCAGCCAAGAACTAGCGGCTGCCTCCTACGAGCAGTACTTC.

The chain has TRBV2 and TRBJ1-1; D may be TRBD1 (5 bases). CDR3 size: 13 residues. V shed 5 bases and J shed 6 bases, with 13 bases lying between them. CDR1 is SNHLY, CDR2 FYNNEI, per germline. CDR3 residues: CASSPGRGAEAFF. The CDR3 DNA sequence: TGTGCCAGCAGTCCCGGAAGGGGCGCTGAAGCTTTCTTT.